The 14 T cell receptor beta chains listed next were all sequenced from one sample in a study of CD8 T cells in ankylosing spondylitis. These receptors' targets are unknown. Using its own MiXCR run on the 5' RACE reads, TCRdb lists one record per CDR3 protein. The sample lists 750,000 to 850,000 distinct CDR3 sequences, roughly 12% occurring once. Study-wide findings and caveats: What appeared characteristic of ankylosing spondylitis blood was a TCR beta motif of several highly homologous variants.

Sequenced sample: blood, either unsorted or a sorted T cell fraction (not recorded which). The receptors come from a male donor with ankylosing spondylitis.

This chain joins TRBV7-8 and TRBJ2-1; D possibly corresponds to TRBD1 (6 bases). The V end was cut by 5 bases, the J end by 7 bases, with 12 bases between. The germline V gene encodes CDR1 SGHVS and CDR2 FQNEAQ. The CDR3 extends over 13 amino acids. The CDR3 region has the DNA TGTGCCAGCAGCCTGCATAGGGGGAATGAGCAGTTCTTC. Translation: CASSLHRGNEQFF. The complete variable domain, with remaining parts taken from reference TRBV7-8 and TRBJ2-1, reads GAGVSQSPRYKVAKRGQDVALRCDPISGHVSLFWYQQALGQGPEFLTYFQNEAQLDKSGLPSDRFFAERPEGSVSTLKIQRTQQEDSAVYLCASSLHRGNEQFFGPGTRLTVL.

This clonotype was detected only a few times. The chain employs TRBV24-1 and TRBJ2-2, with D hard to call. Germline V CDR1 and CDR2: KGHDR, SFDVKD. The CDR3 contains 16 residues. V was pared by 1 base and J by 2 bases, with 10 bases between. CDR3 sequence reads: CATSDLSQINTGELFF. The CDR3 region has the DNA TGTGCCACCAGTGATTTAAGTCAGATCAACACCGGGGAGCTGTTTTTT.

This clonotype has a count of ten or more. The J gene is TRBJ2-1, the V gene TRBV29-1; unclear D gene. V was shortened by 3 bases and J by 1 base, with 19 bases between the two germline ends. Per the germline V gene, CDR1 is SQVTM and CDR2 is ANQGSEA. CDR3 length: 17 residues. CDR3 coding DNA: TGCAGCGTTGATCCCGCCCTAGATCTACCTTCCTACAATGAGCAGTTCTTC. It codes for CSVDPALDLPSYNEQFF.

The chain has TRBV4-2 and TRBJ2-5; 10 bases are shared with TRBD2. The CDR3 covers 18 residues. Germline V CDR1 and CDR2: LGHNA, YNFKEQ. V was clipped by 0 bases and J by 1 base; unmatched bases: 8. CDR3 amino acids: CASSQDGLAGDSQETQYF. The DNA of the CDR3 is TGTGCCAGCAGCCAAGATGGGCTAGCGGGGGACTCCCAAGAGACCCAGTACTTC.

This chain joins TRBV6-1 and TRBJ2-1; D could derive from TRBD1 or TRBD2 (5 bases each). The CDR3 has 16 residues. Trimming removed 6 bases at V and 9 bases at J, with 24 bases between. Germline values: CDR1 MNHNS, CDR2 SASEGT. The CDR3 reads CASSQPGPPLKGEQFF. CDR3 coding DNA: TGTGCCAGCAGCCAGCCGGGACCCCCATTGAAGGGTGAGCAGTTCTTC.

The chain links TRBV7-2 to TRBJ2-6; TRBD1 might be the D (6 bases). Germline V lookup: CDR1 SGHTA, CDR2 FQGNSA. CDR3 length: 17 residues. V was shortened by 1 base and J by 2 bases, with 12 bases between the two germline ends. The CDR3 nucleotides are TGTGCCAGCAGCTTAGGCTGGACAGTCCCTGGGGCCAACGTCCTGACTTTC. It specifies CASSLGWTVPGANVLTF.

The chain is built from TRBV10-3 and TRBJ1-2; TRBD1 matches at 7 bases. In germline, CDR1 is ENHRY, CDR2 SYGVKD. Losses at the gene ends were 11 bases for V and 5 bases for J; bases not matched to a gene: 14. This CDR3 has 14 residues. The CDR3 reads CAAAGTAISYGYTF. CDR3 nucleotide sequence: TGTGCCGCTGCAGGGACAGCCATTTCTTATGGCTACACCTTC.

This clonotype was counted at least ten times. The chain uses TRBV20-1 and TRBJ2-7; 12 nucleotides line up with TRBD2. Per the germline V gene, CDR1 is DFQATT and CDR2 is SNEGSKA (reference sequence). With 5 bases clipped from V and 4 bases from J, the junction kept 6 bases outside the gene matches. The CDR3 is made up of 14 amino acids. The CDR3: CSAGSSGRAYEQYF. The CDR3 bases are TGCAGTGCTGGGTCTAGCGGGAGGGCGTACGAGCAGTACTTC.

The V call is TRBV29-1, the J call TRBJ1-1, with 9 positions matching TRBD1. Losses at the gene ends were 5 bases for V and 5 bases for J; bases not matched to a gene: 6. The CDR3 consists of 13 residues. Germline V gene lookup returns CDR1 SQVTM and CDR2 ANQGSEA. The CDR3 loop is CSVKQGAGTEAFF. The CDR3 bases are TGCAGCGTTAAACAGGGGGCAGGAACTGAAGCTTTCTTT.

This clonotype was observed many times. The rearrangement links TRBV5-1 to TRBJ1-1, with D possibly being TRBD1 (5 bases). The CDR3 consists of 13 residues. The ends were cut back, 5 bases at V and 1 base at J, with 9 bases in the middle. The germline V gene encodes CDR1 SGHRS and CDR2 YFSETQ. CDR3 sequence (DNA): TGCGCCAGCAGAACAGGCACGAACACTGAAGCTTTCTTT. Its protein is CASRTGTNTEAFF.

This clonotype was seen more than once but under ten times. The gene calls are TRBV9 and TRBJ2-7; D possibly corresponds to TRBD2 (7 bases). This CDR3 spans 15 amino acids. Per the germline V gene, CDR1 is SGDLS and CDR2 is YYNGEE. Between the trimmed V and J ends, which lost 1 base and 6 bases, there was a span of 17 bases. Here the CDR3 DNA reads TGTGCCAGCAGCGTAAGGGGGGGGGCTGCGCCCGAGCAGTACTTC. It is translated as CASSVRGGAAPEQYF.

This clonotype was detected only a few times. The rearrangement joins TRBV6-2 or TRBV6-3 to TRBJ2-2; the match to TRBD2 covers 11 bases. The CDR3 has 18 amino acids. The V gene's germline CDR1 is MNHEY and CDR2 SVGEGT. Trimming took 0 bases from V and 1 from J; bases not matched to a gene: 4. The CDR3 here is CASSYSPLAGGNTGELFF. CDR3 in DNA: TGTGCCAGCAGTTACTCGCCTCTAGCGGGAGGGAACACCGGGGAGCTGTTTTTT.

This chain joins TRBV7-2 and TRBJ2-2; 10 positions match TRBD2. With V trimmed by 5 bases and J by 6 bases, 9 bases remained unmatched. Germline CDR1 is SGHTA and CDR2 is FQGNSA. CDR3 length equals 16 residues. The CDR3: CASSVSGGAPPGELFF. The CDR3, as DNA: TGTGCCAGCAGCGTCAGCGGGGGGGCCCCCCCCGGGGAGCTGTTTTTT.

With respect to this clonotype: It is likely a read error, because the conserved phenylalanine at the end of the CDR3 is missing. No DNA is shown, since the ends of the CDR3 on it are uncertain; the CDR3 is the one TCRdb lists. The gene calls are TRBV4-3 and TRBJ2-3; TRBD1 is the table's D call and was not checked against the DNA. Germline V gives CDR1 LGHNA, CDR2 YSLEER. The CDR3 contains 14 residues when both ends are counted. The CDR3 sequence: CASSPRSRTDTQDI.